These T cell receptor beta chains were read from a single sample in a study of identical twins. One entry per CDR3 protein results from TCRdb running MiXCR on the 5' RACE reads. The sample has about 700,000 distinct CDR3 sequences, 8.5% to 9% seen once. The sample was also reused in another study, on yellow fever vaccine responses in identical twins.

The sequenced sample consisted of PBMCs. The receptors here all came from a young woman in good health. Each CDR3 is given with its conserved first and last residue. D genes are given only for firm matches. Only some rows state a clone size, as once, few, many or a class for expanded clones.

j_call: TRBJ2-3; v_call: TRBV2; clone_size: few; d_call: .; cdr3_aa: CASSEGHGSDTQYF; cdr3_nt: TGTGCCAGCAGCGAGGGACACGGGTCGGATACGCAGTATTTT
j_call: TRBJ2-1; v_call: TRBV20-1; clone_size: many; d_call: .; cdr3_aa: CSARKGGSYNEQFF; cdr3_nt: TGCAGTGCTAGAAAGGGGGGGTCCTACAATGAGCAGTTCTTC
j_call: TRBJ2-2; v_call: TRBV20-1; clone_size: few; d_call: .; cdr3_aa: CSAPTNLNTGELFF; cdr3_nt: TGCAGTGCTCCGACTAATTTGAACACCGGGGAGCTGTTTTTT
j_call: TRBJ2-6; v_call: TRBV27; clone_size: .; d_call: TRBD2; cdr3_aa: CASSFTMGGIGAGANVLTF; cdr3_nt: TGTGCCAGCAGTTTTACGATGGGGGGGATCGGGGCTGGGGCCAACGTCCTGACTTTC
j_call: TRBJ2-5; v_call: TRBV12-3/TRBV12-4; clone_size: .; d_call: TRBD2; cdr3_aa: CASRETSGGGRETQYF; cdr3_nt: TGTGCCAGCAGGGAGACTAGCGGGGGCGGTCGGGAGACCCAGTACTTC
j_call: TRBJ2-2; v_call: TRBV20-1; clone_size: .; d_call: TRBD2; cdr3_aa: CSALTLAGGNTGELFF; cdr3_nt: TGCAGTGCTCTAACTCTAGCGGGGGGGAACACCGGGGAGCTGTTTTTT
j_call: TRBJ2-1; v_call: TRBV6-2/TRBV6-3; clone_size: many; d_call: .; cdr3_aa: CASSYTLDTDIGNEQFF; cdr3_nt: TGTGCCAGCAGTTACACTCTGGATACAGATATCGGCAATGAGCAGTTCTTC
j_call: TRBJ2-7; v_call: TRBV20-1; clone_size: .; d_call: TRBD2; cdr3_aa: CSAPNRAGDSYEQYF; cdr3_nt: TGCAGTGCCCCCAACCGCGCGGGGGACTCCTACGAGCAGTACTTC
j_call: TRBJ2-7; v_call: TRBV20-1; clone_size: many; d_call: .; cdr3_aa: CSAIVASASYEQYF; cdr3_nt: TGCAGTGCTATAGTGGCTAGCGCGTCCTACGAGCAGTACTTC
j_call: TRBJ2-5; v_call: TRBV9; clone_size: .; d_call: .; cdr3_aa: CASSATKRGETQYF; cdr3_nt: TGTGCCAGCAGCGCAACGAAACGGGGAGAGACCCAGTACTTC
j_call: TRBJ2-7; v_call: TRBV4-3; clone_size: many; d_call: TRBD2; cdr3_aa: CASSWTSGVYEQYF; cdr3_nt: TGCGCCAGCAGCTGGACTAGCGGGGTTTACGAGCAGTACTTC
j_call: TRBJ1-2; v_call: TRBV3-1; clone_size: few; d_call: TRBD1; cdr3_aa: CASSQDRGLGYGYTF; cdr3_nt: TGTGCCAGCAGCCAAGACAGGGGGTTGGGCTATGGCTACACCTTC
j_call: TRBJ1-2; v_call: TRBV7-6; clone_size: .; d_call: TRBD1; cdr3_aa: CASSLTAGEGALYGYTF; cdr3_nt: TGTGCCAGCAGCTTAACCGCTGGGGAGGGGGCTCTCTATGGCTACACCTTC
j_call: TRBJ2-7; v_call: TRBV12-3/TRBV12-4; clone_size: .; d_call: TRBD2; cdr3_aa: CTSSSEGPSGTSSYEQYF; cdr3_nt: TGTACCAGCAGTTCGGAGGGGCCTAGCGGGACTAGCTCCTACGAGCAGTACTTC
j_call: TRBJ2-5; v_call: TRBV29-1; clone_size: .; d_call: TRBD1; cdr3_aa: CSVVTGKETQYF; cdr3_nt: TGCAGCGTTGTGACAGGGAAAGAGACCCAGTACTTC
j_call: TRBJ2-3; v_call: TRBV20-1; clone_size: .; d_call: TRBD2; cdr3_aa: CSARGGLAGERHTDTQYF; cdr3_nt: TGCAGTGCTAGAGGCGGCCTAGCGGGAGAGAGGCACACAGATACGCAGTATTTT
j_call: TRBJ2-1; v_call: TRBV2; clone_size: few; d_call: TRBD1; cdr3_aa: CASSVFLRTGGIHNEQFF; cdr3_nt: TGTGCCAGCAGTGTGTTTTTAAGGACAGGGGGCATCCACAATGAGCAGTTCTTC
j_call: TRBJ2-7; v_call: TRBV25-1; clone_size: .; d_call: .; cdr3_aa: CASSVIGNLREQYF; cdr3_nt: TGTGCCAGCAGTGTAATCGGGAACCTGAGGGAGCAGTACTTC
j_call: TRBJ1-4; v_call: TRBV11-2; clone_size: few; d_call: TRBD1; cdr3_aa: CASSLGDRDAEKLFF; cdr3_nt: TGTGCCAGCAGCTTAGGGGACAGGGACGCTGAAAAACTGTTTTTT
j_call: TRBJ2-7; v_call: TRBV2; clone_size: .; d_call: .; cdr3_aa: CASGPTGSDEQYF; cdr3_nt: TGTGCCAGCGGCCCGACGGGATCCGACGAGCAGTACTTC
j_call: TRBJ2-2; v_call: TRBV19; clone_size: .; d_call: TRBD2; cdr3_aa: CASSPERTSASHANTGELFF; cdr3_nt: TGTGCCAGTAGCCCGGAGAGGACTAGCGCCTCCCACGCGAACACCGGGGAGCTGTTTTTT
j_call: TRBJ2-5; v_call: TRBV12-3/TRBV12-4; clone_size: .; d_call: .; cdr3_aa: CASTDSVREESWETQYF; cdr3_nt: TGTGCCAGCACCGATTCCGTCCGTGAAGAGTCTTGGGAGACCCAGTACTTC
j_call: TRBJ2-7; v_call: TRBV7-3; clone_size: .; d_call: .; cdr3_aa: CASSQTGMGEQYF; cdr3_nt: TGTGCCAGCAGCCAAACAGGGATGGGCGAGCAGTACTTC
j_call: TRBJ2-3; v_call: TRBV7-2; clone_size: few; d_call: TRBD2; cdr3_aa: CASSSPFSGRADTQYF; cdr3_nt: TGTGCCAGCAGCTCCCCTTTTAGCGGGAGAGCAGATACGCAGTATTTT
j_call: TRBJ2-3; v_call: TRBV19; clone_size: few; d_call: .; cdr3_aa: CASSIDFTGGTDTQYF; cdr3_nt: TGTGCCAGTAGTATAGATTTTACAGGAGGGACAGATACGCAGTATTTT
j_call: TRBJ2-3; v_call: TRBV6-2/TRBV6-3; clone_size: many; d_call: .; cdr3_aa: CASSSIGVGQGSSGGTDTQYF; cdr3_nt: TGTGCCAGCAGTTCGATAGGCGTGGGGCAGGGGAGTAGCGGAGGCACAGATACGCAGTATTTT
j_call: TRBJ2-5; v_call: TRBV28; clone_size: few; d_call: .; cdr3_aa: CASLSQIRSSSTPGTQYF; cdr3_nt: TGTGCCAGCTTGTCCCAAATCCGTAGCAGTTCTACCCCGGGGACCCAGTACTTC
j_call: TRBJ2-2; v_call: TRBV4-3; clone_size: .; d_call: TRBD2; cdr3_aa: CASSQEGSGSNTGELFF; cdr3_nt: TGCGCCAGCAGCCAAGAGGGTAGCGGGAGTAACACCGGGGAGCTGTTTTTT
j_call: TRBJ2-1; v_call: TRBV7-2; clone_size: many; d_call: TRBD2; cdr3_aa: CASSLARSGSRDEQFF; cdr3_nt: TGTGCCAGCAGCTTAGCGAGGAGCGGGAGTAGAGATGAGCAGTTCTTC
j_call: TRBJ1-1; v_call: TRBV7-7; clone_size: few; d_call: .; cdr3_aa: CASSPRVWGEAFF; cdr3_nt: TGTGCTAGCAGCCCCAGGGTCTGGGGTGAAGCTTTCTTT
j_call: TRBJ2-7; v_call: TRBV11-2; clone_size: .; d_call: TRBD2; cdr3_aa: CASSLREGATSGRTYEQYF; cdr3_nt: TGTGCCAGCAGCTTACGTGAGGGGGCGACTAGCGGGAGAACCTACGAGCAGTACTTC
j_call: TRBJ2-3; v_call: TRBV27; clone_size: few; d_call: .; cdr3_aa: CASMDSLTDTQYF; cdr3_nt: TGTGCCAGCATGGATTCGCTCACAGATACGCAGTATTTT
j_call: TRBJ1-1; v_call: TRBV29-1; clone_size: few; d_call: .; cdr3_aa: CSVDTGYTEAFF; cdr3_nt: TGCAGCGTTGATACAGGCTACACTGAAGCTTTCTTT
j_call: TRBJ2-3; v_call: TRBV11-2; clone_size: .; d_call: .; cdr3_aa: CASSFAAGHRTDTQYF; cdr3_nt: TGTGCCAGCAGCTTCGCAGCGGGACATCGCACAGATACGCAGTATTTT
j_call: TRBJ2-7; v_call: TRBV7-2; clone_size: many; d_call: TRBD1; cdr3_aa: CASSVTGNYEQYF; cdr3_nt: TGTGCCAGCAGCGTGACAGGGAACTACGAGCAGTACTTC
j_call: TRBJ2-1; v_call: TRBV5-1; clone_size: many; d_call: TRBD2; cdr3_aa: CASSLRTSGTANNEQFF; cdr3_nt: TGCGCCAGCAGCTTGCGTACTAGCGGGACGGCTAACAATGAGCAGTTCTTC
j_call: TRBJ2-3; v_call: TRBV24-1; clone_size: .; d_call: .; cdr3_aa: CATSDFPTKITQYF; cdr3_nt: TGTGCCACCAGTGATTTCCCGACTAAAATTACGCAGTATTTT
j_call: TRBJ1-5; v_call: TRBV19; clone_size: few; d_call: .; cdr3_aa: CASSILFGQNNQPQHF; cdr3_nt: TGTGCCAGTAGTATTCTTTTTGGACAGAACAATCAGCCCCAGCATTTT
j_call: TRBJ2-4; v_call: TRBV9; clone_size: .; d_call: .; cdr3_aa: CASSVDRGGNIQYF; cdr3_nt: TGTGCCAGCAGCGTAGACAGGGGAGGGAACATTCAGTACTTC
j_call: TRBJ2-1; v_call: TRBV7-2; clone_size: .; d_call: .; cdr3_aa: CASSLTTGSYNEQFF; cdr3_nt: TGTGCCAGCAGCTTAACAACAGGGTCCTACAATGAGCAGTTCTTC
j_call: TRBJ2-7; v_call: TRBV19; clone_size: .; d_call: .; cdr3_aa: CASREGGQLTYEQYF; cdr3_nt: TGTGCCAGTAGAGAGGGGGGACAACTGACCTACGAGCAGTACTTC
j_call: TRBJ2-3; v_call: TRBV7-8; clone_size: few; d_call: TRBD1; cdr3_aa: CASSLSGTASDTQYF; cdr3_nt: TGTGCCAGCAGCTTGTCCGGGACAGCTTCAGATACGCAGTATTTT
j_call: TRBJ1-2; v_call: TRBV7-2; clone_size: few; d_call: .; cdr3_aa: CASRDGRGGPNYGYTF; cdr3_nt: TGTGCCAGCAGAGATGGACGGGGCGGCCCTAACTATGGCTACACCTTC
j_call: TRBJ2-6; v_call: TRBV7-9; clone_size: few; d_call: .; cdr3_aa: CASSLRGAEGANVLTF; cdr3_nt: TGTGCCAGCAGCTTAAGAGGGGCGGAAGGGGCCAACGTCCTGACTTTC
j_call: TRBJ2-7; v_call: TRBV5-1; clone_size: many; d_call: TRBD1; cdr3_aa: CASSGPGQGSYEQYF; cdr3_nt: TGCGCCAGCAGCGGACCGGGACAGGGGTCCTACGAGCAGTACTTC
j_call: TRBJ2-7; v_call: TRBV28; clone_size: many; d_call: .; cdr3_aa: CASSLNVYEQYF; cdr3_nt: TGTGCCAGCAGCCTCAATGTCTACGAGCAGTACTTC
j_call: TRBJ2-7; v_call: TRBV6-1; clone_size: .; d_call: .; cdr3_aa: CASSEFTGVAEQYF; cdr3_nt: TGTGCCAGCAGTGAATTCACAGGAGTCGCCGAGCAGTACTTC
j_call: TRBJ2-7; v_call: TRBV6-5; clone_size: .; d_call: .; cdr3_aa: CASSYADRTYEQYF; cdr3_nt: TGTGCCAGCAGTTACGCTGACAGGACCTACGAGCAGTACTTC
j_call: TRBJ2-1; v_call: TRBV4-1; clone_size: many; d_call: TRBD2; cdr3_aa: CASSQIGGKRGHNEQFF; cdr3_nt: TGCGCCAGCAGCCAGATTGGGGGAAAGCGGGGGCACAATGAGCAGTTCTTC
j_call: TRBJ1-1; v_call: TRBV12-3/TRBV12-4; clone_size: many; d_call: TRBD1; cdr3_aa: CASSSQGGSTEAFF; cdr3_nt: TGTGCCAGCAGTTCCCAAGGGGGCTCCACTGAAGCTTTCTTT
j_call: TRBJ2-3; v_call: TRBV20-1; clone_size: many; d_call: TRBD2; cdr3_aa: CSARRASGRGDTQYF; cdr3_nt: TGCAGTGCCCGGAGGGCTAGCGGGAGAGGAGATACGCAGTATTTT